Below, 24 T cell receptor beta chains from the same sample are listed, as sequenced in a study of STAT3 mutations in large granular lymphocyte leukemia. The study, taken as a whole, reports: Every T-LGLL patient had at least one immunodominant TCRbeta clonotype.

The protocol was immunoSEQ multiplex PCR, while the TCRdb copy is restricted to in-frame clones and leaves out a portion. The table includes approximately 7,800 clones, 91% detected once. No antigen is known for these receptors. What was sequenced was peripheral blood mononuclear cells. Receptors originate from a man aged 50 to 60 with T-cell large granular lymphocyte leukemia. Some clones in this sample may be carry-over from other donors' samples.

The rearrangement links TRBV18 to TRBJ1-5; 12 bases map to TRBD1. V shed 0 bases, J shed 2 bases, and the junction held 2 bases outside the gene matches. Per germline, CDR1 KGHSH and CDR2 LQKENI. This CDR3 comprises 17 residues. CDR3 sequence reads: CASSPPGQGAGNQPQHF. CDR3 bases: TGTGCCAGCTCACCACCGGGACAGGGGGCGGGCAATCAGCCCCAGCATTTT.

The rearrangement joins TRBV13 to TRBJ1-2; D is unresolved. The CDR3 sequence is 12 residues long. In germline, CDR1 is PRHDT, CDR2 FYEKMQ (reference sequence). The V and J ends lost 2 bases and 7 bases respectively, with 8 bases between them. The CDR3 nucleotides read TGTGCCAGCAGCTTATATCCAGGTGGCTACACCTTC. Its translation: CASSLYPGGYTF.

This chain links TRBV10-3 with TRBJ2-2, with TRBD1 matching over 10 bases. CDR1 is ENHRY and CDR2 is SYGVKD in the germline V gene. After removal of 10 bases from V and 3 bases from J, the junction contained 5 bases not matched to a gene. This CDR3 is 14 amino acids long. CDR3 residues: CATGTGVDTGELFF. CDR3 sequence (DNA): TGTGCCACTGGGACAGGGGTCGACACCGGGGAGCTGTTTTTT.

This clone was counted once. CDR3 in DNA: TGTGCCACCCACAACGGGGACTATGGCTACACCTTC. Translating gives CATHNGDYGYTF. This chain uses TRBV5-4 with TRBJ1-2; no firm D call. CDR1 is SGHNT, CDR2 YYREEE, per germline (reference sequence). This CDR3 has 12 residues. Trimming left V 9 bases short and J 3 bases short, with 12 bases between.

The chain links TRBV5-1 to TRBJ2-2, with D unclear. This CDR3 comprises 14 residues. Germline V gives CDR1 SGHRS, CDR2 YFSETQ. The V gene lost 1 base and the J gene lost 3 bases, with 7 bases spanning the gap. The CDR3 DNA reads TGCGCCAGCAGCTTGCCGACGTACACCGGGGAGCTGTTTTTT. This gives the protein CASSLPTYTGELFF.

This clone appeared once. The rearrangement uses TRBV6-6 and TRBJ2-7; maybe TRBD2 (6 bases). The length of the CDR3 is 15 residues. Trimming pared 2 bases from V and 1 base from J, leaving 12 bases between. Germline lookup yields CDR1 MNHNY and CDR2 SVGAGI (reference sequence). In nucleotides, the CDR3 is TGTGCCAGCAGTTACGATGGGGGAGGATCCTACGAGCAGTACTTC. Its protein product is CASSYDGGGSYEQYF.

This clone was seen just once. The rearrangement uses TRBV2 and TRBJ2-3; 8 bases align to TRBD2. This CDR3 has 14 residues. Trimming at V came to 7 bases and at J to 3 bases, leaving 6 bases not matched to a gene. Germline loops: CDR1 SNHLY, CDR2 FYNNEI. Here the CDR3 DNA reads TGTGCCAGCACCCGTAGCGGGATTACAGATACGCAGTATTTT. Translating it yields CASTRSGITDTQYF.

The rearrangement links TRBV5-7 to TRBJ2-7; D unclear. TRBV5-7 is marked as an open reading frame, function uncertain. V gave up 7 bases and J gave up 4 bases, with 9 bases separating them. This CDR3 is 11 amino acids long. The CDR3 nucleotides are TGTGCCAGCGGTTCGCCTTACGAGCAGTACTTC. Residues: CASGSPYEQYF.

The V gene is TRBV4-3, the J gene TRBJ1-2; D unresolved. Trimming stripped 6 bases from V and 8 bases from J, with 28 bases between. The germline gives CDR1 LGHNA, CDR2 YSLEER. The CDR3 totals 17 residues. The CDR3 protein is CASSHPVAASASGGYTF. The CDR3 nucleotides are TGCGCCAGCAGTCATCCAGTTGCGGCAAGCGCTTCAGGAGGCTACACCTTC.

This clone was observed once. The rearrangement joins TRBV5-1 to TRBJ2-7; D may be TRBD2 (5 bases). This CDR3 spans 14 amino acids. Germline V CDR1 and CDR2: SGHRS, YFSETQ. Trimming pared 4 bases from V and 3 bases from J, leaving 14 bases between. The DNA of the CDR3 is TGCGCCAGCAGCGCCTCGTTGGCGGGCTACGAGCAGTACTTC. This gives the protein CASSASLAGYEQYF.

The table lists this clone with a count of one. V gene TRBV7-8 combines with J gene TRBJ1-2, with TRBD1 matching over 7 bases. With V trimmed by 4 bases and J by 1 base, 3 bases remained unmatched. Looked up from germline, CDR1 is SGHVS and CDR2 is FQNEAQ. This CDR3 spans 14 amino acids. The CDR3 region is CASSSGTVNYGYTF. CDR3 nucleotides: TGTGCCAGCAGCTCTGGGACAGTTAACTATGGCTACACCTTC. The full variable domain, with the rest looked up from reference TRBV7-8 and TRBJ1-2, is GAGVSQSPRYKVAKRGQDVALRCDPISGHVSLFWYQQALGQGPEFLTYFQNEAQLDKSGLPSDRFFAERPEGSVSTLKIQRTQQEDSAVYLCASSSGTVNYGYTFGSGTRLTVV.

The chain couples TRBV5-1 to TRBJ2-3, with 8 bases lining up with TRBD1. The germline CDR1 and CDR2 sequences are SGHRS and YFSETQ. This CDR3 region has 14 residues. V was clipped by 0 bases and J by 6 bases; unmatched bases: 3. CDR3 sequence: CASSLAGQGDTQYF. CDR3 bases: TGCGCCAGCAGCTTGGCTGGACAGGGTGATACGCAGTATTTT.

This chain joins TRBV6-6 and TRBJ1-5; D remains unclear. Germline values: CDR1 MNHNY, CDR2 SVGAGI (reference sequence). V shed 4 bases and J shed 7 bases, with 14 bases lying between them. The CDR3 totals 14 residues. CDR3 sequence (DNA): TGTGCCAGCAGTTTGCAGAAGGGAGAACAGCCCCAGCATTTT. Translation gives CASSLQKGEQPQHF.

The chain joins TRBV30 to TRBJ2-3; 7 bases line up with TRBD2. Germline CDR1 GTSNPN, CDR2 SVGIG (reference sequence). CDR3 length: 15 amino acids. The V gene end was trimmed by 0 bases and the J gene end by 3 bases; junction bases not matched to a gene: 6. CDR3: CAWSVTAGRTDTQYF. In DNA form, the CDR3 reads TGTGCCTGGAGTGTTACAGCCGGGAGGACAGATACGCAGTATTTT.

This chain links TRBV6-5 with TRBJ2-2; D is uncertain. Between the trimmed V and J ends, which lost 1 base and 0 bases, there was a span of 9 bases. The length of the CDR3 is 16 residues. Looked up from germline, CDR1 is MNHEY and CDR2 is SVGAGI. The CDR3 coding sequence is TGTGCCAGCAGTTACTGGCAACTATCGAACACCGGGGAGCTGTTTTTT. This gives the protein CASSYWQLSNTGELFF.

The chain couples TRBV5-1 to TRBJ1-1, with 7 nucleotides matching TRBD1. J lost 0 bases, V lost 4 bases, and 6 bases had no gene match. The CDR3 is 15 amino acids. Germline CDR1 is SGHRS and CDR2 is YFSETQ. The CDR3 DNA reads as TGCGCCAGCAGCCCCGCAGGGGGGTTGAACACTGAAGCTTTCTTT. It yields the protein CASSPAGGLNTEAFF.

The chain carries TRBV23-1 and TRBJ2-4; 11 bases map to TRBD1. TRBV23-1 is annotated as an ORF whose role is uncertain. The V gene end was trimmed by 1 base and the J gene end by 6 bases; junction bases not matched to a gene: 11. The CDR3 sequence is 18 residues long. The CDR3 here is CASSQLLRWDRGGNIQYF. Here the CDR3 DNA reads TGCGCCAGCAGTCAATTACTGCGGTGGGACAGGGGGGGAAACATTCAGTACTTC.

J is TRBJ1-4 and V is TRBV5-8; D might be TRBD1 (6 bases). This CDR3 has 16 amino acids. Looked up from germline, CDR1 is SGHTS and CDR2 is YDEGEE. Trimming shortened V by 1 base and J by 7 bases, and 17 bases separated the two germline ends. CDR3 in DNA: TGTGCCAGCAGCTTGAATATCGCCAGGGGAATTGAAAAACTGTTTTTT. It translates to CASSLNIARGIEKLFF.

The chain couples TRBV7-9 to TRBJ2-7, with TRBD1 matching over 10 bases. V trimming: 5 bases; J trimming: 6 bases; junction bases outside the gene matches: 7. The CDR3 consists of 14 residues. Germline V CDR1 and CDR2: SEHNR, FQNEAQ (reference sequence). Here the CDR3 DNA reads TGTGCCAGCAGCATTCCGGGACAGGGGAGCGAGCAGTACTTC. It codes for CASSIPGQGSEQYF.

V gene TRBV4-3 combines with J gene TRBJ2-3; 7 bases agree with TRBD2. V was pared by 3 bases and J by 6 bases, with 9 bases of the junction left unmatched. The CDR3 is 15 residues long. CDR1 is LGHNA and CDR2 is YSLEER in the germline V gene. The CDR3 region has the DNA TGCGCCAGCAGCCAGGGGGGGACTCCCCGGGATACGCAGTATTTT. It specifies CASSQGGTPRDTQYF.

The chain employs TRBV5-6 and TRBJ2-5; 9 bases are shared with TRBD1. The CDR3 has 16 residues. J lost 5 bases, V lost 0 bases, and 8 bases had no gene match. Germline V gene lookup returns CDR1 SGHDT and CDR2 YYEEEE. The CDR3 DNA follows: TGTGCCAGCAGCTTGGGCACAGGGGGCGCCCGGGAGACCCAGTACTTC. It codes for CASSLGTGGARETQYF.

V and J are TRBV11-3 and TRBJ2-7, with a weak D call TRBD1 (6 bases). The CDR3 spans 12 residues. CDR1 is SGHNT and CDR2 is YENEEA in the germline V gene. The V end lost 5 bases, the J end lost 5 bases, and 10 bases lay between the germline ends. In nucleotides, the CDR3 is TGTGCCAGCAGCCGTGGGGGCCACGAGCAGTACTTC. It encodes CASSRGGHEQYF.

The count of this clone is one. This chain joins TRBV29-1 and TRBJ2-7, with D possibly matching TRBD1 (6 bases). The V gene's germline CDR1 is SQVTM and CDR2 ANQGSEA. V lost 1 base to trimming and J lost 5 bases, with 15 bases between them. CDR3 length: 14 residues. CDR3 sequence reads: CSVEVDRPGHEQYF. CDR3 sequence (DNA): TGCAGCGTTGAAGTGGACAGACCAGGCCACGAGCAGTACTTC.

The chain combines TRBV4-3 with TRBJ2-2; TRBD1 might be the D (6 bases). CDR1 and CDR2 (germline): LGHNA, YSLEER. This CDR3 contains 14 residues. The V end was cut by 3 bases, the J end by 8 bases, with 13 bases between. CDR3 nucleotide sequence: TGCGCCAGCAGCCAGGGCAGGGGCATAGGGGAGCTGTTTTTT. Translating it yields CASSQGRGIGELFF.